This paragraph reports one T cell receptor beta chain. This receptor's antigen is unknown. The input lacks base qualities; no much larger clone sits a single base away. The cohort consisted of 600 or so healthy bone marrow donors. At the time of sampling, every cohort member was nominally healthy, though immune exposures that went unrecorded were likely present. The donor tested CMV seronegative and was one of the 352 seronegative cohort members. Each donor provided a peripheral blood sample, and peripheral blood mononuclear cells were used for TCR beta sequencing. Genomic DNA was extracted from the blood cell samples with the Qiagen DNeasy Blood Extraction Kit. For this chain, trimming is 1 base at the V end and 6 bases at the J end, and the number of junction bases without a gene match is 4. CDR1 and CDR2 (LGHNA, YNFKEQ) derive from the germline V gene. Including cysteine and phenylalanine, the CDR3 has 15 amino acids. The only DNA kept is the CDR3, 45 bases in frame from the first base.

This specimen belongs to a study of cytomegalovirus exposure and HLA in healthy donors listed by TCRdb under 2017. Context from the whole study: According to an earlier analysis of around 600 of the donors, about 180 million T cells yielded roughly 100 million unique TCR beta sequences and about 280 Gb of sequence data. An early release covering approximately 600 HLA-typed donors comprised about 300 gigabases of sequencing data and tens of millions of unique TCR sequences. Of the 300 to 500 genotyped donors, roughly 80% were placed in the genetic ancestry cluster associated with self-reported Caucasian donors. The study was designed to test whether signatures of past pathogen exposure could be identified by cataloging public T cell receptors. The T cell repertoires of around 670 subjects were profiled by immunosequencing and related to cytomegalovirus serostatus. A separate validation cohort of about 110 different subjects was used in addition to the 666-subject first cohort. To predict cytomegalovirus infection status, the study combined high-throughput TCR immunosequencing, statistical association of individual TCRs with disease status, and machine learning. A later analysis re-analyzed previously published TCR beta repertoires from 550 to 700 donors and added high-resolution HLA genotyping to study TCR occurrence patterns. Rather than using new phenotypic data, the later analysis identified candidate immune exposures from TCR beta sequences and from how often those sequences occurred across donors. In an earlier analysis of over 550 of the donors, high-throughput TCR beta sequencing was used to judge whether each TCR beta V gene segment behaved as functional or pseudogenic. Donor age, sex, ethnicity and CMV serostatus were collected together with the repertoire data. A later genetic analysis used genome-wide SNP genotypes for about 65% of the 666 donors, treating that subset as a discovery cohort. Every repertoire in the discovery cohort had been generated on one and the same sequencing platform. HLA typing included class I and class II loci at four-digit resolution. Typing coverage differed by locus: A, B, C, DRB1 and DQB1 were typed in about 620-630 donors, DQA1 in about 500, DPA1 in some 600, and DPB1 in 450 to 490. Five DR-DQ haplotypes were handled as single units for association and clustering because linkage in the cohort was strong. On average, 235,054 unique TCR beta nucleotide sequences were sequenced per donor among 398 genotyped donors of the cohort, with 15% to 20% of those sequences being non-productive.

Library method: the immunoSEQ multiplex PCR assay. For the multiplex PCR, a mixture combining 60 forward primers for TCR Vbeta segments and 13 reverse primers for TCR Jbeta segments was used. Amplification of the CDR3 region of rearranged TCR beta genes was performed with a multiplex PCR assay on genomic DNA. The Illumina HiSeq System was used to sequence the amplified TCR beta libraries as 87-base-pair reads. The paper's data handling went like this. Across the roughly 600 repertoires, a later analysis counted about 81 million unique TCR beta chains, 9.5 million to 13 million of which were shared by at least two donors. Raw reads were error-corrected and collapsed into unique sequences with a nearest-neighbor algorithm that merged closely related sequences to remove PCR and sequencing errors. To assign V, D and J gene segments, CDR3 sequences were aligned to IMGT reference sequences. For a sequence to be retained, at least a six-nucleotide match to both a V gene segment and a J gene segment was required. Rearrangements were classified as productive when the CDR3 lacked stop codons and remained in frame with V and J, and all other rearrangements were classified as non-productive. CDR3 was defined by IMGT convention, running from the second conserved V-encoded cysteine to the conserved J-encoded phenylalanine. Sequences without an unambiguous match to a single V gene segment were excluded from the earlier analysis of approximately 560 of the donors. An earlier analysis of a few hundred of the donors classified V segments as functional when productive rearrangements were above 56.7% and as segregating when the standard deviation between donors was above 5%. A statistical classification framework was built for diagnosing cytomegalovirus status from the catalog of TCR beta chain sequences. In a later analysis, V and J genes were assigned by comparing TCR nucleotide sequences against IMGT/GENE-DB human TR gene sequences. In a later analysis, CDR3 sequences and most-parsimonious VDJ recombination scenarios were assigned using the TCRdist pipeline. In a later analysis, each TCR beta chain was defined by its CDR3 amino acid sequence together with its V-gene family, and reads lacking a unique V-gene family were excluded. In a later analysis, fewer than 650 highly shared, low-generation-probability nucleotide sequences were removed to address suspected cross-contamination and a sequencing artifact. In a later analysis, a clonal expansion index was calculated for each public chain from normalized within-repertoire ranks of inferred template counts. Generation probabilities in a later analysis came from a VDJ recombination model fitted to out-of-frame rearrangements, and those results were checked against IGoR. Hypergeometric tests were used in a later analysis to score TCR-TCR, TCR-HLA and TCR-CMV co-occurrence, with a repertoire-size bias correction applied to the TCR pairs. A later analysis estimated false discovery rates by permuting HLA or CMV assignments 20 times. In a later analysis, co-occurring TCRs were grouped with DBSCAN, and TCRdist sequence similarity was added when clustering was performed within HLA-allele-positive subsets. For co-occurrence clustering, repertoires with fewer than 30,000 or more than 120,000 public chains were excluded, along with several repertoires with anomalous nucleotide sharing. Drawn from immuneACCESS, this table holds only the in-frame rearrangements with V and J called that TCRdb kept. Clones are partly lost; checked studies trace under half to an unresolved V gene and leave the rest unexplained. That table gives V, J and clone size, and the DNA gave D and trimming. Present in this sample are roughly 150,000 clones, about 85% of which were seen just once. Jointly, the top ten make up 2% to 2.5% of the sample.

The paper as a whole reports these results and caveats: Only TCR beta chains were sequenced in this cohort, and the absence of alpha or paired-chain data limited detectable features. A later analysis found that HLA-associated TCR beta chains were more clonally expanded and had lower generation probabilities than equally common non-associated chains. Roughly uniform sequencing depth across donors was assumed in presence/absence analyses, although this assumption may not hold. According to a later analysis, parvovirus B19, influenza, CMV and Epstein-Barr virus appeared linked to several top co-occurrence clusters. Because some donors lacked HLA typing at each locus, the association tests relied only on the typed subset. While some public TCRs were present in many individuals, most TCR sequences turned up only very rarely across donors. Some IMGT-functional V segments, including TRBV6-2 and TRBV6-3, could not be distinguished by the 87-base-pair reads and were therefore excluded. When HLA alleles, especially DR and DQ, strongly co-occurred, attributing TCR associations to individual alleles was difficult. A later analysis found that most CMV-associated TCR beta chains appeared HLA-restricted, with HLA associations seemingly driven largely by CMV exposure. A further reported finding was that TCR beta sequences accurately predicted the HLA-A and HLA-B alleles for most subjects in the first cohort. Correlated functional status among segregating V segments might be attributable to linkage disequilibrium, but an unknown experimental factor could not be ruled out. The sequencing pipeline was judged likely to have produced a cluster of highly shared sequence variants as a technical artifact. Specific HLA alleles were associated with 15,000 to 20,000 TCR beta sequences at a false discovery rate of 0.05 in a later analysis. The classifier was reported to diagnose cytomegalovirus status with high specificity and sensitivity in both the original cohort and the validation cohort. In the study, some 180 TCR beta chains were listed as associated with cytomegalovirus. According to a later genetic analysis, donors in an Asian-associated ancestry cluster had fewer N-insertions in productive TCRs than the approximately 710-donor mean. For the cohort, immune exposure information was limited to CMV serostatus. V-gene and J-gene trimming of TCR beta chains was associated with a missense DCLRE1C variant in a later genetic analysis, and the association was replicated in an independent cohort. A later analysis found that TCR association rates varied across HLA loci, with DRB1 alleles showing the most associated TCRs and HLA-C alleles the fewest. Fewer than 20 rarely observed V segments, including chromosome 9 orphons, were excluded from the earlier analysis of some 590 of the donors because counts were too low. An earlier analysis of some 560 of the donors showed that most TCR beta V segments appeared in productive rearrangements either about 90% or about 30% of the time, which broadly matched IMGT annotations. In vitro tests confirmed that a few of the cytomegalovirus-associated TCR beta chains recognize cytomegalovirus antigens. It was suggested by the authors that the approach could potentially be generalized to other disease states and immunological phenotypes.

The specimen sequenced was PBMCs. The sequence was collected from a woman between 18 and 30 years old in good health and CMV-seronegative. The rearranged chain carries TRBV4-2 and TRBJ1-5; TRBD1 aligns with 9 central bases. The sequenced DNA is TGTGCCAGCAGCCAAGGTACAGGGGGCGGTCAGCCCCAGCATTTT. Its amino acids are CASSQGTGGGQPQHF.